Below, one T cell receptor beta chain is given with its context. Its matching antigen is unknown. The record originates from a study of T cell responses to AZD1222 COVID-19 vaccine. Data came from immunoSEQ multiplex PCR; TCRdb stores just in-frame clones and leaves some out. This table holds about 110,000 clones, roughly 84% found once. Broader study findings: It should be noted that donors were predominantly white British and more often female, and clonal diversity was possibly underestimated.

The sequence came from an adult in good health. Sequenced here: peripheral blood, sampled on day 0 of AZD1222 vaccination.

The CDR3 DNA is TGTGCCAGCAGCTCGCCGAAAACTAGCGTTCCAGAGACCCAGTACTTC. As protein: CASSSPKTSVPETQYF. The chain combines TRBV7-2 with TRBJ2-5; 7 bases line up with TRBD2. CDR1 and CDR2 from the germline V gene are SGHTA and FQGNSA. CDR3 length: 16 residues. V was pared by 4 bases and J by 4 bases, with 12 bases of the junction left unmatched.